Listed below are T cell receptor beta chains from one sample, sequenced in a study of blood T cells in healthy people across ages. MiXCR was run by TCRdb on the 5' RACE reads, yielding one entry per CDR3 protein. This table has 1.5 million to 2 million distinct CDR3 sequences, roughly two fifths appearing once. The sequencing sample was made of blood. These receptors were taken from a human donor in good health. The CDR3 runs from the conserved cysteine through the conserved F or W. The order of the fields is clone size, D gene, J gene, V gene, CDR3 protein, CDR3 DNA. The D gene is left open where the match is weak. Only part of the rows carry a size: once, few, many, or a class if the clone is expanded.

. TRBD1 TRBJ2-7 TRBV6-5 CASRPNRDSTYEQYF TGTGCCAGCAGACCGAACCGGGACAGCACCTACGAGCAGTACTTC
few . TRBJ2-3 TRBV4-3 CASSQLSGTDTQYF TGCGCCAGCAGCCAATTATCGGGCACAGATACGCAGTATTTT
. . TRBJ1-1 TRBV6-5 CASSYVKGDTEAFF TGTGCCAGCAGTTACGTCAAGGGGGACACTGAAGCTTTCTTT
many . TRBJ2-7 TRBV4-2 CASSQGGGHYEQYF TGTGCCAGCAGCCAGGGTGGGGGCCATTACGAGCAGTACTTC
. TRBD2 TRBJ2-7 TRBV27 CASSLSSGDSAYEQYF TGTGCCAGCAGTTTGTCTAGCGGGGATTCTGCCTACGAGCAGTACTTC
many TRBD1 TRBJ2-1 TRBV3-1 CASSPRQGTYNEQFF TGTGCCAGCAGTCCGAGACAGGGGACCTACAATGAGCAGTTCTTC
few TRBD2 TRBJ2-1 TRBV3-1 CASSQETAGGYNEQFF TGTGCCAGCAGCCAAGAAACAGCGGGGGGTTACAATGAGCAGTTCTTC
. . TRBJ2-1 TRBV4-3 CASSHRQGDEQFF TGCGCCAGCAGCCATAGGCAGGGAGACGAGCAGTTCTTC
few TRBD2 TRBJ2-1 TRBV29-1 CSVEGGDLAGGYISYNEQFF TGCAGCGTTGAAGGAGGTGACCTAGCGGGGGGGTACATCTCCTACAATGAGCAGTTCTTC
few TRBD1 TRBJ2-7 TRBV7-9 CASSSTTGGISEQYF TGTGCCAGCAGCTCTACGACAGGGGGCATAAGTGAGCAGTACTTC
. . TRBJ2-3 TRBV13 CASLGGSTDTQYF TGTGCCAGCCTCGGCGGAAGCACAGATACGCAGTATTTT
few . TRBJ2-7 TRBV5-5 CASSYGRSPNYEQYF TGTGCCAGCAGCTACGGACGATCCCCTAACTACGAGCAGTACTTC
. . TRBJ2-3 TRBV20-1 CSAPRGSGTDTQYF TGCAGTGCTCCCCGGGGTAGCGGCACAGATACGCAGTATTTT
few . TRBJ2-7 TRBV5-1 CASSFRLPSYEQYF TGCGCCAGCAGCTTTCGCCTTCCCTCCTACGAGCAGTACTTC
. . TRBJ2-5 TRBV27 CASSRAGALWSETQYF TGTGCCAGCTCGCGGGCGGGCGCTCTGTGGTCGGAGACCCAGTACTTC
. . TRBJ1-4 TRBV29-1 CSVAGPLNEKLFF TGCAGCGTTGCCGGGCCCCTTAATGAAAAACTGTTTTTT
. TRBD1 TRBJ2-1 TRBV24-1 CATEGATRGEQFF TGTGCCACAGAGGGGGCAACCCGGGGTGAGCAGTTCTTC
. . TRBJ1-1 TRBV5-6 CASSLAAGAAFF TGTGCCAGCAGCTTGGCGGCCGGGGCTGCTTTCTTT
. TRBD1 TRBJ1-1 TRBV24-1 CATSDLQGEDDTEAFF TGTGCCACCAGTGATTTACAGGGGGAGGATGACACTGAAGCTTTCTTT
few . TRBJ1-2 TRBV14 CASSLPSGAYGYTF TGTGCCAGCAGCCTACCATCAGGGGCCTATGGCTACACCTTC
. TRBD1 TRBJ2-7 TRBV5-6 CASSLVDRGYEQYF TGTGCCAGCAGCTTGGTGGACAGGGGCTACGAGCAGTACTTC
few . TRBJ1-5 TRBV7-3 CASSLKDMVGFIFQPQHF TGTGCCAGCAGCTTAAAGGATATGGTAGGGTTTATTTTTCAGCCCCAGCATTTT
few TRBD2 TRBJ2-3 TRBV5-1 CASSDLKRGGTDTQYF TGCGCCAGCAGCGATCTGAAGCGGGGTGGCACAGATACGCAGTATTTT
. TRBD2 TRBJ2-1 TRBV9 CASSVSGGWNEQFF TGTGCCAGCAGCGTAAGCGGGGGGTGGAATGAGCAGTTCTTC
. . TRBJ2-3 TRBV4-1 CASSQTGTATDTQYF TGCGCCAGCAGCCAAACTGGGACGGCTACAGATACGCAGTATTTT
. TRBD2 TRBJ2-7 TRBV7-8 CASSYDRAGINEQYF TGTGCCAGCAGCTACGACCGAGCGGGGATAAACGAGCAGTACTTC
few TRBD2 TRBJ2-3 TRBV10-3 CAITSGGADTQYF TGTGCCATCACTAGCGGGGGAGCTGATACGCAGTATTTT
few . TRBJ2-1 TRBV6-1 CASSELRTYNEQFF TGTGCCAGCAGTGAATTACGGACATACAATGAGCAGTTCTTC
. . TRBJ1-2 TRBV4-3 CASSQDDRTAKNYGYTF TGCGCCAGCAGCCAAGATGACCGGACAGCGAAAAACTATGGCTACACCTTC
. TRBD1 TRBJ2-3 TRBV7-8 CASSLTDRATDTQYF TGTGCCAGCAGCTTAACCGACAGGGCCACAGATACGCAGTATTTT
. . TRBJ1-1 TRBV7-9 CASSYPWGGTEAFF TGTGCCAGCAGCTACCCATGGGGAGGCACTGAAGCTTTCTTT
few . TRBJ1-1 TRBV28 CASSYSGNPEAFF TGTGCCAGCAGTTACTCCGGAAACCCTGAAGCTTTCTTT
. TRBD2 TRBJ2-1 TRBV10-3 CAISELSASYGGGEQFF TGTGCCATCAGTGAGTTGAGCGCAAGTTATGGCGGGGGTGAGCAGTTCTTC
. . TRBJ2-1 TRBV20-1 CSARVASAQFF TGCAGTGCTAGAGTCGCTAGCGCACAGTTCTTC
few . TRBJ1-2 TRBV7-2 CASSLPESVYGYTF TGTGCCAGCAGCTTACCCGAGTCAGTGTATGGCTACACCTTC
few . TRBJ2-1 TRBV15 CATRTVSSYNEQFF TGTGCCACCCGGACGGTCAGCTCCTACAATGAGCAGTTCTTC
. . TRBJ2-3 TRBV4-3 CASSPSSVVDTQYF TGCGCCAGCAGCCCTTCATCGGTTGTAGATACGCAGTATTTT
. TRBD1 TRBJ2-5 TRBV29-1 CGFRDRDQETQYF TGCGGCTTCCGGGACAGGGACCAAGAGACCCAGTACTTC
. . TRBJ2-5 TRBV15 CATSRDHGGWGETQYF TGTGCCACCAGCAGAGATCACGGCGGGTGGGGAGAGACCCAGTACTTC
few TRBD1 TRBJ2-7 TRBV5-1 CASSRTGTGFVYEQYF TGCGCCAGCAGCCGGACAGGGACAGGGTTTGTCTACGAGCAGTACTTC
. TRBD1 TRBJ2-5 TRBV24-1 CATSDSWDSNQETQYF TGCGCCACCAGTGATTCTTGGGACAGCAACCAAGAGACCCAGTACTTC